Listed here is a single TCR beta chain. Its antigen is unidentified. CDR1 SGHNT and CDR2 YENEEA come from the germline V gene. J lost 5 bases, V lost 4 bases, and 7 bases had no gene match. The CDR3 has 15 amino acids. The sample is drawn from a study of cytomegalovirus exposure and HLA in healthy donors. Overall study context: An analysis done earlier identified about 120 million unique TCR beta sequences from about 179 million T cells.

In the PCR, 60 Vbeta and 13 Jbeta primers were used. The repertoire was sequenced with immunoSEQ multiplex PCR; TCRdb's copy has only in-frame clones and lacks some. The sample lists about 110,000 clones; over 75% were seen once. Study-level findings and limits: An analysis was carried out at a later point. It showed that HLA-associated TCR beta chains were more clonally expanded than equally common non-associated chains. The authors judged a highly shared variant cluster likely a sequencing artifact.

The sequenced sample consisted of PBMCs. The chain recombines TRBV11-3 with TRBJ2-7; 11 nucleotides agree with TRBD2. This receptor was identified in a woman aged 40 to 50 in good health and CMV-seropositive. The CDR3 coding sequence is TGTGCCAGCAGCTCCCTGACTAGCGGGGACGACGAGCAGTACTTC. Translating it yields CASSSLTSGDDEQYF.